The 18 T cell receptor beta chains below all came from one sample that was sequenced in a study of T cells in Graves' hyperthyroidism and ophthalmopathy. Authors of the study amplified TCR beta CDR3 regions from RNA transcripts. First-round RT-PCR targeting the TCR CDR3 was performed with the HTBI primer set. A single record per CDR3 protein comes from TCRdb applying MiXCR to the multiplex PCR reads. The table has about 420,000 distinct CDR3 sequences, approximately 14% seen once; the top ten hold approximately 5.3%. The sample comprised blood. The receptors come from a woman between 18 and 30 years old with Graves' hyperthyroidism.

As concerns this clonotype: The junction shows a germline mismatch at one end, possibly a read error. This sequence joins TRBV13 and TRBJ2-6, with D possibly being TRBD1 (5 bases). Germline loops: CDR1 PRHDT, CDR2 FYEKMQ (reference sequence). CDR3 length: 17 residues. The CDR3 DNA reads as TGCGCCAGCAGCCCAGAATTTGGGGCAGGGAATAGGAACGTCCTGACTTTC. Translation gives CASSPEFGAGNRNVLTF.

This clonotype has at least ten counts. The chain employs TRBV27 and TRBJ1-6, with D possibly matching TRBD1 (5 bases). In germline, CDR1 is MNHEY, CDR2 SMNVEV (reference sequence). V was clipped by 6 bases and J by 4 bases, with 16 bases between them. The CDR3 totals 16 residues. The CDR3 region is CASSYMTGRYNSPLHF. CDR3 DNA: TGTGCCAGCAGCTATATGACGGGACGGTATAATTCACCCCTCCACTTT.

The chain uses TRBV20-1 and TRBJ1-2, with 9 bases identical to TRBD1. Germline values: CDR1 DFQATT, CDR2 SNEGSKA (reference sequence). V lost 6 bases and J lost 3; bases outside the gene matches: 8. CDR3 length equals 14 residues. Here the CDR3 reads CSAMTGGVDYGYTF. The CDR3 nucleotides read TGCAGTGCGATGACAGGGGGTGTGGACTATGGCTACACCTTC.

The sample holds a few counts of this clonotype. This chain connects TRBV5-1 to TRBJ2-3; 8 nucleotides match TRBD2. Per germline, CDR1 SGHRS and CDR2 YFSETQ. The length of the CDR3 is 16 residues. J gave up 0 bases and V 4 bases, and 7 bases lay outside the gene matches. CDR3 DNA: TGCGCCAGCAGCCCAGTAGCGGGGCCTAGCACAGATACGCAGTATTTT. Protein product: CASSPVAGPSTDTQYF.

This clonotype was counted at least ten times. V is TRBV2 and J is TRBJ2-1, with TRBD2 matching 8 bases. The CDR3 runs 16 residues. Losses at the gene ends were 1 base for V and 0 bases for J; bases not matched to a gene: 2. Germline V gene lookup returns CDR1 SNHLY and CDR2 FYNNEI. CDR3 protein: CASSEVAGSSYNEQFF. The CDR3 coding sequence is TGTGCCAGCAGTGAAGTAGCGGGGAGCTCCTACAATGAGCAGTTCTTC.

V gene TRBV12-3 or TRBV12-4 combines with J gene TRBJ1-5; tentatively, D is TRBD1 (6 bases). Deletions cut 6 bases from V and 6 bases from J, with 15 bases between. The CDR3 totals 14 residues. CDR3 nucleotide sequence: TGTGCCAGCAGCCTGGGGGGGGCTGCTCAGCCCCAGCATTTT. Translating gives CASSLGGAAQPQHF.

The table lists this clonotype with many counts. J is TRBJ2-5 and V is TRBV20-1; TRBD2 aligns across 11 bases. J gave up 5 bases and V 3 bases, and 8 bases lay outside the gene matches. CDR1 is DFQATT and CDR2 is SNEGSKA in the germline V gene (reference sequence). This CDR3 spans 15 amino acids. The CDR3 is CSASPPSGRWETQYF. The CDR3 DNA is TGCAGTGCTAGTCCCCCTAGCGGGAGGTGGGAGACCCAGTACTTC.

Regarding this clonotype: It may be a read error: a sequence one base away is much more abundant. The rearrangement joins TRBV4-1 to TRBJ2-7, with D perhaps given as TRBD1 or TRBD2 (5 bases each). The CDR3 has 16 amino acids. Deletions cut 1 base from V and 3 bases from J, with 16 bases between. Germline assignment: CDR1 MGHRA and CDR2 YSYEKL. For the CDR3, the DNA is TGCGCCAGCAGCCAAGGAGGGGAAGGAGGAGGCTACGAGCAGTACTTC. Protein: CASSQGGEGGGYEQYF.

The sample holds many counts of this clonotype. V usage is TRBV6-1 and J usage is TRBJ2-1, with TRBD2 matching over 8 bases. CDR1 is MNHNS, CDR2 SASEGT, per germline. The CDR3 totals 16 residues. V lost 6 bases and J lost 1; bases outside the gene matches: 8. CDR3 residues: CASRDLSGASYNEQFF. DNA of the CDR3: TGTGCCAGCAGGGACCTTAGCGGGGCTTCCTACAATGAGCAGTTCTTC.

This clonotype was counted many times. The V gene is TRBV12-3 or TRBV12-4, the J gene TRBJ2-7; D possibly matches TRBD1 or TRBD2 (5 bases each). V gave up 3 bases and J gave up 4 bases, with 10 bases separating them. The CDR3 extends over 13 amino acids. The CDR3 coding sequence is TGTGCCAGCAGTTTGGGGCTAGCTTACGAGCAGTACTTC. It yields the protein CASSLGLAYEQYF.

This clonotype occurred many times. V gene TRBV12-3 or TRBV12-4 combines with J gene TRBJ2-1; 7 bases line up with TRBD1. Trimming at V came to 5 bases and at J to 8 bases, leaving 3 bases not matched to a gene. This CDR3 comprises 12 residues. Here the CDR3 DNA reads TGTGCCAGCAGTCGACAGGGCTATGAGCAGTTCTTC. Translated, it gives CASSRQGYEQFF.

This clonotype was detected many times. This rearrangement joins TRBV11-2 to TRBJ1-1; D unclear. The V gene lost 1 base and the J gene lost 3 bases, with 6 bases spanning the gap. The CDR3 is 13 residues long. From germline, CDR1 is SGHAT and CDR2 FQNNGV. CDR3 nucleotide sequence: TGTGCCAGCAGCTTAGTTCCCTACACTGAAGCTTTCTTT. Its translation is CASSLVPYTEAFF. Drawing the rest from reference TRBV11-2 and TRBJ1-1, the complete variable domain is EAGVAQSPRYKIIEKRQSVAFWCNPISGHATLYWYQQILGQGPKLLIQFQNNGVVDDSQLPKDRFSAERLKGVDSTLKIQPAKLEDSAVYLCASSLVPYTEAFFGQGTRLTVV.

This clonotype was counted many times. This chain connects TRBV27 to TRBJ2-3; no firm D call. Germline lookup yields CDR1 MNHEY and CDR2 SMNVEV (reference sequence). The CDR3 is made up of 15 amino acids. The V and J ends lost 6 bases and 4 bases respectively, with 17 bases between them. For the CDR3, the DNA is TGTGCCAGCAGACGGTCCCCCAAGGGCGCAGATACGCAGTATTTT. As protein: CASRRSPKGADTQYF.

The gene calls are TRBV25-1 and TRBJ2-6; D remains ambiguous. In germline, CDR1 is MGHDK, CDR2 SYGVNS. Trimming cost V 3 bases and J 0 bases, with 6 bases left between them. The CDR3 totals 15 residues. CDR3 nucleotide sequence: TGTGCCAGCAGTGACTCGAACTCTGGGGCCAACGTCCTGACTTTC. This encodes CASSDSNSGANVLTF.

In this sample, this clonotype turned up many times. The chain employs TRBV12-3 or TRBV12-4 and TRBJ1-5; D remains ambiguous. The CDR3 covers 15 residues. Trimming shortened V by 7 bases and J by 0 bases, and 13 bases separated the two germline ends. This CDR3 is CASTPRTDSNQPQHF. CDR3 sequence (DNA): TGTGCCAGCACCCCTAGGACGGATAGCAATCAGCCCCAGCATTTT.

The V and J genes are TRBV11-2 and TRBJ2-1; 12 bases agree with TRBD2. Per the germline V gene, CDR1 is SGHAT and CDR2 is FQNNGV. V lost 5 bases, J lost 4 bases, and 12 bases stayed unmatched. The CDR3 has 18 amino acids. The CDR3 loop reads CASSPGLAGPGEYNEQFF. The CDR3 nucleotides read TGTGCCAGCAGCCCAGGACTAGCGGGACCGGGAGAATACAATGAGCAGTTCTTC.

In its sample, this clonotype was seen many times. The CDR3 DNA sequence: TGTGCCAGCAGTCCATGGAGACTAGCGGGAGGGACTGCCTACAATGAGCAGTTCTTC. This codes for CASSPWRLAGGTAYNEQFF. The chain combines TRBV27 with TRBJ2-1, with 14 bases matching TRBD2. The V segment lost 5 bases and the J segment 2 bases; nucleotides outside the gene matches: 11. Germline V gene data show CDR1 as MNHEY and CDR2 as SMNVEV (reference sequence). This CDR3 is 19 amino acids long.

Ten or more counts support this clonotype. The gene calls are TRBV28 and TRBJ1-2, with D unresolved. CDR3 length: 11 amino acids. Trimming pared 7 bases from V and 4 bases from J, leaving 7 bases between. From germline, CDR1 is MDHEN and CDR2 SYDVKM. Written as DNA, the CDR3 is TGTGCCAGCAAATCAATCTATGGCTACACCTTC. This encodes CASKSIYGYTF.